This TCR beta chain originates from a study of cytomegalovirus exposure and HLA in healthy donors. General observations from the study: Cytomegalovirus status was reportedly diagnosed by the classifier with high sensitivity and specificity. Productive status was seen about 90% or about 30% of the time for most TCR beta V segments in an earlier analysis. TCR beta V- and J-gene trimming was later associated with a missense DCLRE1C variant.

In the PCR, 60 Vbeta and 13 Jbeta primers were used. Study processing details: About 12 million of the 80 million or so unique TCR beta chains counted in a later analysis were shared. Sequenced by immunoSEQ multiplex PCR; TCRdb stores in-frame clones only, minus some. V, J and clone size derive from that table, while D and trimming were established from the DNA sequence. Counted here are roughly 130,000 clones, roughly 74% occurring once; the ten biggest clones make up about 6%. Concerning this clone: Its antigen is unidentified.

This TCR was sampled from a woman aged 45-60 years in good health and CMV-seropositive. The sequenced sample was PBMCs.

The DNA for the CDR3 is TGTGCCAGCAGCTTAACTAGTGTCGATGAGCAGTTCTTC. Its translation is CASSLTSVDEQFF. This chain joins TRBV7-6 and TRBJ2-1, with D perhaps matching TRBD2 (5 bases). V lost 2 bases to trimming and J lost 8 bases, with 10 bases between them. CDR3 length: 13 residues. The germline CDR1 and CDR2 sequences are SGHVS and FNYEAQ.